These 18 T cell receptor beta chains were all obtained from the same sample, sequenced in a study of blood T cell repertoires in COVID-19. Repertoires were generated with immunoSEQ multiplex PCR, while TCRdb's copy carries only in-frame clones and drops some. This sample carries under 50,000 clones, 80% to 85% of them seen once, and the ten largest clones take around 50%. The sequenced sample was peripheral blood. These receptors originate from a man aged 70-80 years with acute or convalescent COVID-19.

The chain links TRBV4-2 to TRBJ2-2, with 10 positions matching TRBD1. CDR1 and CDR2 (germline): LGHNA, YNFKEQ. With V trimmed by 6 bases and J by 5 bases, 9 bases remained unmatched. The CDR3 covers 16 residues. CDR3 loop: CASSTLTGGGTGELFF. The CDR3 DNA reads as TGTGCCAGCAGTACCTTGACAGGGGGCGGGACCGGGGAGCTGTTTTTT.

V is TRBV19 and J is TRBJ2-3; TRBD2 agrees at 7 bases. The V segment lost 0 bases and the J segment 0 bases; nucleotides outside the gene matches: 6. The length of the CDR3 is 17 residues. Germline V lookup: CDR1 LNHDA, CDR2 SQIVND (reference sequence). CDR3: CASSIDSTSASTDTQYF. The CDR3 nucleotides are TGTGCCAGTAGTATAGATAGTACTAGCGCTAGCACAGATACGCAGTATTTT.

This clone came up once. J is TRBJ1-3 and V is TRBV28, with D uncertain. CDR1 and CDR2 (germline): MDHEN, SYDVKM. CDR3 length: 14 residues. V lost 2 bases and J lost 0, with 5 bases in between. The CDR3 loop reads CASSLHFSGNTIYF. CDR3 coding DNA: TGTGCCAGCAGTTTACACTTCTCTGGAAACACCATATATTTT.

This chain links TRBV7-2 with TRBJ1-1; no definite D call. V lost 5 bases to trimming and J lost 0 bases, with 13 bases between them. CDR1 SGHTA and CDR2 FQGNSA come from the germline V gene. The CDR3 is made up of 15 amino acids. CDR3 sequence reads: CASSPPRGMNTEAFF. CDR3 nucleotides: TGTGCCAGCAGCCCCCCTCGGGGAATGAACACTGAAGCTTTCTTT.

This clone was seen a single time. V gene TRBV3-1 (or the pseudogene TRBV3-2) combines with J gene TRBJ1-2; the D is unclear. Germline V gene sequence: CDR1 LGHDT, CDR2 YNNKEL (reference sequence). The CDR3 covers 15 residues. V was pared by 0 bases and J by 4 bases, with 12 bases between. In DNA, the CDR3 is TGTGCCAGCAGCCAAGATAGGCGGAGACTCTATGGCTACACCTTC. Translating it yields CASSQDRRRLYGYTF.

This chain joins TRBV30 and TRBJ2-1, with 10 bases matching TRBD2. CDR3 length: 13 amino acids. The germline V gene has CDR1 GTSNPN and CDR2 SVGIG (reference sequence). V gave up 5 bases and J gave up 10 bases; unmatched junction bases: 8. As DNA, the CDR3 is TGTGCCTGGGCTAGCGGGAGTCAGCGGGAGCAGTTCTTC. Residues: CAWASGSQREQFF.

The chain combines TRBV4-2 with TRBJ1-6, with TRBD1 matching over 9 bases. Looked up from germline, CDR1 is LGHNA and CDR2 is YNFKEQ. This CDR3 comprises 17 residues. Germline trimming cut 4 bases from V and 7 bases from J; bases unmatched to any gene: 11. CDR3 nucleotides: TGTGCCAGCAGCCGTTCCGAAGCCGGGACAGGGAATTCACCCCTCCACTTT. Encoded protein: CASSRSEAGTGNSPLHF.

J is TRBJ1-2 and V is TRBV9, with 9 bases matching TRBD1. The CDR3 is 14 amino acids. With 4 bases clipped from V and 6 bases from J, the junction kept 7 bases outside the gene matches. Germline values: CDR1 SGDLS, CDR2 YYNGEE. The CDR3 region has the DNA TGTGCCAGCAGCCTTCACAGGGGGCTGGATGGCTACACCTTC. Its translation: CASSLHRGLDGYTF.

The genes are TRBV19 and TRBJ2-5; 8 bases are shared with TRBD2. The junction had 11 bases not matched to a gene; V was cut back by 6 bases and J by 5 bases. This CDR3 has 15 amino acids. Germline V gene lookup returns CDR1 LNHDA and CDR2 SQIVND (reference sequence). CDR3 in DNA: TGTGCCAGTAGCCCCGGGACTAGGTTCTGGGAGACCCAGTACTTC. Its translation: CASSPGTRFWETQYF.

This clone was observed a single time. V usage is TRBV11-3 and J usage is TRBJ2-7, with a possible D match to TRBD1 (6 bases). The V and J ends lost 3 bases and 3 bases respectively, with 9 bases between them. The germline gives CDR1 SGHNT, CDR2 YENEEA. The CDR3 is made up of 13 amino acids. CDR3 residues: CASSLQDSYEQYF. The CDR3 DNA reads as TGTGCCAGCAGCTTGCAGGACAGCTACGAGCAGTACTTC. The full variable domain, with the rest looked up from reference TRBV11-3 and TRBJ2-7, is EAGVVQSPRYKIIEKKQPVAFWCNPISGHNTLYWYLQNLGQGPELLIRYENEEAVDDSQLPKDRFSAERLKGVDSTLKIQPAELGDSAVYLCASSLQDSYEQYFGPGTRLTVT.

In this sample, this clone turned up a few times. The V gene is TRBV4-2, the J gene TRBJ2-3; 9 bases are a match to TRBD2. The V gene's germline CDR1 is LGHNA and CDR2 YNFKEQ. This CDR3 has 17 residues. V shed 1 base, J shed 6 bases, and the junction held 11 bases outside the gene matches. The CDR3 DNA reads TGTGCCAGCAGCCAAGGGGAGGGGGTAGCGGGAGCCGATACGCAGTATTTT. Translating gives CASSQGEGVAGADTQYF.

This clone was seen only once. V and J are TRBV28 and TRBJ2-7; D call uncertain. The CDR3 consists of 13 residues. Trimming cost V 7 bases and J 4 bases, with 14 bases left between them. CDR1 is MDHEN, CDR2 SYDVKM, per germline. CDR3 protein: CASMIRERYEQYF. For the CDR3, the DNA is TGTGCCAGCATGATAAGAGAGAGGTACGAGCAGTACTTC.

CDR3 in DNA: TGTGCCAGCAGTGGCGGACAGAGAATAAGGACCCAGTACTTC. Translated, it gives CASSGGQRIRTQYF. V gene TRBV6-2 or TRBV6-3 combines with J gene TRBJ2-5; a possible D gene is TRBD1 (6 bases). Germline loops: CDR1 MNHEY, CDR2 SVGEGT. CDR3 size: 14 residues. V was trimmed by 5 bases and J by 7 bases, leaving 17 bases between them.

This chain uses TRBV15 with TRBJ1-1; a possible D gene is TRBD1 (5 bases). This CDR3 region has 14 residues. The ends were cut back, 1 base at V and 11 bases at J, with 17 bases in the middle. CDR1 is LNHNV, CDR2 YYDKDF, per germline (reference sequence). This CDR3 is CATSRVPPGGTAFF. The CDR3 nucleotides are TGTGCCACCAGCAGAGTCCCCCCCGGGGGTACGGCTTTCTTT.

CDR3 sequence (DNA): TGTGCCAGCAGCTCACAGGGCACTGAAGCTTTCTTT. Encoded protein: CASSSQGTEAFF. The genes are TRBV11-3 and TRBJ1-1; tentatively, D is TRBD1 (6 bases). V was pared by 4 bases and J by 4 bases, with 7 bases between. Germline CDR1 is SGHNT and CDR2 is YENEEA. The CDR3 sequence is 12 residues long. The full variable domain, completed using reference TRBV11-3 and TRBJ1-1, is EAGVVQSPRYKIIEKKQPVAFWCNPISGHNTLYWYLQNLGQGPELLIRYENEEAVDDSQLPKDRFSAERLKGVDSTLKIQPAELGDSAVYLCASSSQGTEAFFGQGTRLTVV.

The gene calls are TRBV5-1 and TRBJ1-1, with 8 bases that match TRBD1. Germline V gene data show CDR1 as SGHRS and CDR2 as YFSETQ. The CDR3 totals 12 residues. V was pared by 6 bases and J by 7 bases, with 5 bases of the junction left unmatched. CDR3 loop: CASNTGTGEAFF. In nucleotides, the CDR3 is TGCGCCAGCAATACCGGGACAGGTGAAGCTTTCTTT.

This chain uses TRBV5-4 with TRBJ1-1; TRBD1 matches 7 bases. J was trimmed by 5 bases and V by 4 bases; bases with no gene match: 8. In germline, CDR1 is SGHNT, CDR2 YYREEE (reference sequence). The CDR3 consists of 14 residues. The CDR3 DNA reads TGTGCCAGCAGCGGAAACAGGGGATTAACTGAAGCTTTCTTT. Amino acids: CASSGNRGLTEAFF.

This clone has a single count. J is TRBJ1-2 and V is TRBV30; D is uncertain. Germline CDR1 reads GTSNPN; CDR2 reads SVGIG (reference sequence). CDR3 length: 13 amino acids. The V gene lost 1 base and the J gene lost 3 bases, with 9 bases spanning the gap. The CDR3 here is CAWSASRDYGYTF. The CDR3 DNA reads TGTGCCTGGAGTGCCTCCCGGGACTATGGCTACACCTTC. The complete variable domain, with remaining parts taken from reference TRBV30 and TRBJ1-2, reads SQTIHQWPATLVQPVGSPLSLECTVEGTSNPNLYWYRQAAGRGLQLLFYSVGIGQISSEVPQNLSASRPQDRQFILSSKKLLLSDSGFYLCAWSASRDYGYTFGSGTRLTVV.